Below are 21 T cell receptor beta chains sequenced from a single sample in a study of cytomegalovirus exposure and HLA in healthy donors. Amplification used 60 Vbeta primers and 13 Jbeta primers. Repertoires were generated with immunoSEQ multiplex PCR, while TCRdb's copy carries only in-frame clones and drops some. The sample carries 150,000 to 200,000 clones, over 75% recorded once. What was sequenced was PBMCs. The receptors were gathered from a woman between 45 and 65 years old in good health and CMV-seronegative.

The V call is TRBV5-8, the J call TRBJ2-2; 11 bases match TRBD2. The CDR3 runs 16 residues. V shed 0 bases and J 6 bases; nucleotides not matched to a gene: 4. From germline, CDR1 is SGHTS and CDR2 YDEGEE. CDR3 bases: TGTGCCAGCAGCTTGGGCCTAGCGGGAGGTGCCGGGGAGCTGTTTTTT. It yields the protein CASSLGLAGGAGELFF.

This clone was found a few times. V gene TRBV6-1 combines with J gene TRBJ2-7; unclear D gene. The CDR3 length is 12 residues. Deletions cut 1 base from V and 4 bases from J, with 5 bases between. In germline, CDR1 is MNHNS, CDR2 SASEGT. The CDR3 sequence: CASSEVRYEQYF. In DNA form, the CDR3 reads TGTGCCAGCAGTGAAGTGAGGTACGAGCAGTACTTC.

The chain combines TRBV7-2 with TRBJ2-5, with no clear D. There are 15 residues in the CDR3. Germline CDR1 reads SGHTA; CDR2 reads FQGNSA. V was clipped by 2 bases and J by 1 base, with 11 bases between them. CDR3 sequence (DNA): TGTGCCAGCAGCTTAAGGAGACGTGTCCAAGAGACCCAGTACTTC. Translated: CASSLRRRVQETQYF.

The chain's CDR3 is CASTRGTGVNQPQHF. The CDR3 bases are TGTGCCAGCACCCGTGGTACAGGGGTAAATCAGCCCCAGCATTTT. This chain uses TRBV2 with TRBJ1-5; the match to TRBD1 covers 7 bases. CDR3 length: 15 residues. From germline, CDR1 is SNHLY and CDR2 FYNNEI. After removal of 7 bases from V and 4 bases from J, the junction contained 10 bases not matched to a gene.

The rearrangement uses TRBV27 and TRBJ2-3; D ambiguous. Looked up from germline, CDR1 is MNHEY and CDR2 is SMNVEV (reference sequence). Trimming stripped 6 bases from V and 2 bases from J, with 12 bases between. This CDR3 has 14 residues. CDR3 amino acids: CASSREVVTDTQYF. DNA of the CDR3: TGTGCCAGCAGCCGCGAGGTAGTCACAGATACGCAGTATTTT.

The rearrangement links TRBV21-1 to TRBJ2-3; TRBD2 is the table's D call, not checked against the DNA. TRBV21-1 is reported as a pseudogene. The CDR3 loop spans 18 amino acids. The CDR3: CASSKALAGGPIEDTQYF. Written as DNA, the CDR3 is TGTGCCAGCAGCAAAGCCCTAGCGGGAGGGCCAATTGAAGATACGCAGTATTTT.

The V call is TRBV28, the J call TRBJ1-4, with D hard to call. With 4 bases removed from V and 3 bases from J, the gap between germline ends came to 12 bases. The germline V gene has CDR1 MDHEN and CDR2 SYDVKM. This CDR3 is 15 amino acids long. The CDR3 here is CASSSTEVPNEKLFF. Written as DNA, the CDR3 is TGTGCCAGCAGTTCAACAGAAGTTCCTAATGAAAAACTGTTTTTT.

The chain links TRBV5-6 to TRBJ2-7; D perhaps matches TRBD1 (5 bases). This CDR3 has 19 residues. V was trimmed by 4 bases and J by 0 bases, leaving 26 bases between them. Germline CDR1 reads SGHDT; CDR2 reads YYEEEE. The CDR3 is CASSPHGAGFVPSSYEQYF. CDR3 in DNA: TGTGCCAGCAGCCCCCACGGCGCAGGGTTCGTGCCCTCCTCCTACGAGCAGTACTTC.

The chain recombines TRBV7-9 with TRBJ2-3, with D uncertain. Between the trimmed V and J ends, which lost 7 bases and 2 bases, there was a span of 10 bases. Germline CDR1 reads SEHNR; CDR2 reads FQNEAQ (reference sequence). The CDR3 is 13 residues long. CDR3 sequence reads: CASNTGSTDTQYF. The CDR3 coding sequence is TGTGCCAGCAACACCGGGTCCACAGATACGCAGTATTTT.

This chain connects TRBV7-9 to TRBJ2-4, with TRBD2 identical over 7 bases. This CDR3 is 14 amino acids long. Germline V gene data show CDR1 as SEHNR and CDR2 as FQNEAQ (reference sequence). V lost 5 bases, J lost 5 bases, and 6 bases stayed unmatched. The CDR3 bases are TGTGCCAGCAGCCTTATGAGCGGGGAAAACATTCAGTACTTC. Translation gives CASSLMSGENIQYF. Using reference TRBV7-9 and TRBJ2-4 for the parts outside the CDR3, the full variable domain is DTGVSQNPRHKITKRGQNVTFRCDPISEHNRLYWYRQTLGQGPEFLTYFQNEAQLEKSRLLSDRFSAERPKGSFSTLEIQRTEQGDSAMYLCASSLMSGENIQYFGAGTRLSVL.

The rearrangement uses TRBV27 and TRBJ2-3; D gene unclear. CDR3 length: 18 residues. Germline assignment: CDR1 MNHEY and CDR2 SMNVEV (reference sequence). V lost 2 bases and J 2 bases, leaving 20 bases between the germline ends. CDR3 in DNA: TGTGCCAGCAGTTTACCCCTAGTCGAAAAGAAGGCCACAGATACGCAGTATTTT. Encoded protein: CASSLPLVEKKATDTQYF.

This clone was picked up one time. The chain carries TRBV7-2 and TRBJ2-1; D is perhaps TRBD2 (7 bases). The CDR3 sequence is 14 residues long. Germline V gives CDR1 SGHTA, CDR2 FQGNSA. Between the trimmed V and J ends, which lost 1 base and 9 bases, there was a span of 13 bases. CDR3 in DNA: TGTGCCAGCAGCTTAGGGGTGGGAGGGGGTGAGCAGTTCTTC. Residues: CASSLGVGGGEQFF.

A word on this clone: This specimen includes other DNA sequences encoding the same CDR3. The chain joins TRBV19 to TRBJ1-5, with TRBD1 matching 7 bases. The V and J ends lost 0 bases and 5 bases, in that order; junction bases with no gene match: 4. CDR1 is LNHDA, CDR2 SQIVND, per germline (reference sequence). The CDR3 spans 15 residues. Here the CDR3 reads CASSIDRGPYQPQHF. The CDR3, as DNA: TGTGCCAGTAGTATAGATAGGGGGCCCTATCAGCCCCAGCATTTT.

For the CDR3, the DNA is TGCGCCAGCAGCTTGACCGGCGGGGGCAATCAGCCCCAGCATTTT. This gives the protein CASSLTGGGNQPQHF. The V and J genes are TRBV5-1 and TRBJ1-5; D unresolved. The ends were cut back, 1 base at V and 2 bases at J, with 10 bases in the middle. The germline V gene has CDR1 SGHRS and CDR2 YFSETQ. The CDR3 loop spans 15 amino acids.

J is TRBJ1-1 and V is TRBV28; 9 positions agree with TRBD1. Germline CDR1 reads MDHEN; CDR2 reads SYDVKM. This CDR3 is built from 13 residues. V trimming: 3 bases; J trimming: 11 bases; junction bases outside the gene matches: 7. The CDR3 coding sequence is TGTGCCAGCAGTTTCGGCTGGGACAGGGTTGCTTTCTTT. It is translated as CASSFGWDRVAFF. Complete variable domain (other parts from reference TRBV28 and TRBJ1-1): DVKVTQSSRYLVKRTGEKVFLECVQDMDHENMFWYRQDPGLGLRLIYFSYDVKMKEKGDIPEGYSVSREKKERFSLILESASTNQTSMYLCASSFGWDRVAFFGQGTRLTVV.

The CDR3 sequence: CASSFLRTGSGNTIYF. For the CDR3, the DNA is TGTGCCAGCAGTTTTCTCCGGACAGGCTCTGGAAACACCATATATTTT. The chain links TRBV28 to TRBJ1-3; TRBD1 matches 7 bases. The J segment lost 0 bases and the V segment lost 3 bases, leaving 5 bases of the junction unmatched. There are 16 residues in the CDR3. Germline CDR1 and CDR2: MDHEN and SYDVKM.

CDR3 in DNA: TGCGCCAGCAGCTGGTCCGGGTCTCACAATGAGCAGTTCTTC. Protein product: CASSWSGSHNEQFF. The chain couples TRBV5-1 to TRBJ2-1; D remains ambiguous. This CDR3 is 14 amino acids long. Trimming cost V 3 bases and J 5 bases, with 12 bases left between them. Germline V lookup: CDR1 SGHRS, CDR2 YFSETQ.

V gene TRBV4-3 combines with J gene TRBJ1-2; 8 nucleotides line up with TRBD1. The CDR3 covers 14 residues. Germline V gives CDR1 LGHNA, CDR2 YSLEER. Unmatched junction bases numbered 4, after V lost 3 bases and J lost 4 bases. CDR3 protein: CASSQGTGAYGYTF. The CDR3 bases are TGCGCCAGCAGCCAGGGGACAGGAGCCTATGGCTACACCTTC.

The chain is built from TRBV28 and TRBJ2-7, with 10 bases matching TRBD1. Trimming removed 4 bases from V and 2 bases from J; junction bases left unmatched: 5. The CDR3 contains 15 residues. Germline V gene lookup returns CDR1 MDHEN and CDR2 SYDVKM. In DNA, the CDR3 is TGTGCCAGCAGTTCCCCCGGGACAGGGGCCTACGAGCAGTACTTC. Translation: CASSSPGTGAYEQYF. The entire variable domain, with the rest obtained from reference TRBV28 and TRBJ2-7, is as follows: DVKVTQSSRYLVKRTGEKVFLECVQDMDHENMFWYRQDPGLGLRLIYFSYDVKMKEKGDIPEGYSVSREKKERFSLILESASTNQTSMYLCASSSPGTGAYEQYFGPGTRLTVT.

This chain joins TRBV30 and TRBJ1-2; D ambiguous. Trimming took off 3 bases at V and 3 bases at J, with 11 bases between the two ends. The CDR3 sequence is 13 residues long. Germline loops: CDR1 GTSNPN, CDR2 SVGIG (reference sequence). DNA for the CDR3: TGTGCCTGGAGCTTAGGAGGCCACTATGGCTACACCTTC. Encoded protein: CAWSLGGHYGYTF.

The genes are TRBV6-4 and TRBJ1-3, with TRBD1 matching over 10 bases. The CDR3 loop spans 19 amino acids. Trimming took 6 bases from V and 0 from J; bases not matched to a gene: 14. Germline V gives CDR1 MRHNA, CDR2 SNTAGT. The CDR3 bases are TGTGCCAGCAGCCCCCGGAGACAGGGGGCCTACCTCTCTGGAAACACCATATATTTT. Translated, it gives CASSPRRQGAYLSGNTIYF.